Each of the 4 T cell receptor beta chains below was sequenced from the same sample in a study of T cell responses to AZD1222 COVID-19 vaccine. TCRdb keeps only in-frame clones here, not all; method: immunoSEQ multiplex PCR. The sample yields 140,000 to 150,000 clones, around 92% seen once. Sequencing used peripheral blood, obtained 28 days after the second AZD1222 dose. The receptor source for this set is an adult who received the AZD1222 COVID-19 vaccine.

This clone appeared a single time. V usage is TRBV30 and J usage is TRBJ2-5, with D possibly called TRBD1 or TRBD2 (5 bases each). The germline V gene has CDR1 GTSNPN and CDR2 SVGIG (reference sequence). The CDR3 has 15 amino acids. The V and J ends lost 0 bases and 5 bases respectively, with 16 bases between them. CDR3 nucleotide sequence: TGTGCCTGGAGTGTAGCCGGGGCAGGGAAGGAGACCCAGTACTTC. This encodes CAWSVAGAGKETQYF.

This rearrangement joins TRBV19 to TRBJ2-5, with D unresolved. V was pared by 4 bases and J by 0 bases, with 15 bases between. The CDR3 runs 16 residues. CDR1 and CDR2 from the germline V gene are LNHDA and SQIVND (reference sequence). The CDR3 region is CASSSSASSYQETQYF. The CDR3 bases are TGTGCCAGTAGTAGCTCGGCGAGCTCGTACCAAGAGACCCAGTACTTC.

In nucleotides, the CDR3 is TGTGCCAGTAGTATTGGTGACGGAAGCTCCTACGAGCAGTACTTC. Amino acids: CASSIGDGSSYEQYF. The chain recombines TRBV19 with TRBJ2-7; D call uncertain. The V end lost 3 bases, the J end lost 0 bases, and 12 bases lay between the germline ends. The CDR3 runs to 15 residues. Germline lookup yields CDR1 LNHDA and CDR2 SQIVND (reference sequence).

The chain carries TRBV27 and TRBJ1-2; 7 positions match TRBD1. The CDR3 is made up of 16 amino acids. Germline V gene sequence: CDR1 MNHEY, CDR2 SMNVEV (reference sequence). J was trimmed by 4 bases and V by 5 bases; bases with no gene match: 13. The CDR3 here is CASSRLAQGGVYGYTF. CDR3 nucleotide sequence: TGTGCCAGCAGTCGTCTCGCCCAGGGGGGAGTCTATGGCTACACCTTC.